This TCR beta chain came from a study of post-analysis software for immune sequencing data. The wider study: Relapsing-remitting, secondary progressive and progressive-relapsing forms of multiple sclerosis all featured among disease courses. The study's findings and limits: Five or six TRBV segments were significantly more frequent in patients than in controls. TRBV5-6, TRBV5-1 and TRBV20-1 were among these segments. Strong co-clustering by F measure linked samples that shared a preparation batch. Normalized Chao1 diversity in multiple sclerosis patients fell significantly below that of controls.

A note on this clonotype: The antigen is undetermined.

V lost 6 bases, J lost 0 bases, and 11 bases lay in between. From germline, CDR1 is DFQATT and CDR2 SNEGSKA (reference sequence). This CDR3 contains 13 residues. Tagging with unique molecular identifiers was a feature of the TCR beta cDNA libraries. A population of roughly 0.95 to 10 million T cells gave rise to approximately 530,000 cDNA molecules. TCRdb re-called the PCR reads through MiXCR, storing one row per CDR3 protein. Found here are 450,000 to 700,000 distinct CDR3 sequences, roughly 45% of them singletons; the top ten hold 1.7%. This clonotype was obtained from a girl between 5 and 17 years old with multiple sclerosis. This sequence joins TRBV20-1 and TRBJ1-1; D not resolved. The sample comprised blood. The CDR3 sequence: CSARQALNTEAFF. CDR3 bases: TGCAGTGCCCGTCAGGCGCTGAACACTGAAGCTTTCTTT.